The 17 T cell receptor beta chains below were found in one sample sequenced in a study of blood T cells in healthy people across ages. A sample-barcoded 5' primer and a J-beta primer mix were used in a second PCR of roughly 6 to 12 cycles. TCRdb fed the 5' RACE reads into MiXCR, producing one record per CDR3 protein. The table records around 1,600,000 distinct CDR3 sequences, approximately 42% of them present only once. Sequencing was carried out using blood. The receptor set was obtained from a young woman in good health.

The chain couples TRBV20-1 to TRBJ2-7; 11 bases are shared with TRBD2. TRBJ2-5 matches the DNA end more closely, so the J call is doubtful. Germline lookup yields CDR1 DFQATT and CDR2 SNEGSKA (reference sequence). The CDR3 is 14 residues long. The CDR3 region has the DNA TGCAGCCTTGGGGCTAGCGGGGGGATGGGGACCCAGTACTTC. Its translation: CSLGASGGMGTQYF.

This clonotype appeared a single time. This chain uses TRBV27 with TRBJ2-7; 10 nucleotides align to TRBD2. Losses at the gene ends were 1 base for V and 3 bases for J; bases not matched to a gene: 6. Germline lookup yields CDR1 MNHEY and CDR2 SMNVEV (reference sequence). The CDR3 loop spans 16 amino acids. CDR3 region: CASSLLASGGIYEQYF. CDR3 nucleotide sequence: TGTGCCAGCAGTTTATTAGCTAGCGGGGGCATCTACGAGCAGTACTTC.

This chain uses TRBV12-3 or TRBV12-4 with TRBJ2-7; D gene uncertain. The J call may be faulty, since TRBJ2-5 better matches the DNA end. The CDR3 has 13 amino acids. CDR3 in amino acids: CASSFRTAETQYF. In DNA form, the CDR3 reads TGTGCCAGCAGTTTTCGGACCGCAGAGACCCAGTACTTC.

The genes are TRBV10-3 and TRBJ1-1, with D perhaps TRBD1 (6 bases). Germline CDR1 is ENHRY and CDR2 is SYGVKD. The CDR3 loop spans 14 amino acids. Trimming shortened V by 6 bases and J by 1 base, and 12 bases separated the two germline ends. The CDR3 bases are TGTGCCATCAGGGACAGCACCGAGAACACTGAAGCTTTCTTT. This sequence encodes CAIRDSTENTEAFF.

The table lists this clonotype with a few counts. The chain has TRBV4-1 and TRBJ2-7, with TRBD1 matching over 7 bases. The CDR3 is made up of 13 amino acids. CDR1 and CDR2 (germline): MGHRA, YSYEKL. V was pared by 6 bases and J by 5 bases, with 7 bases of the junction left unmatched. This CDR3 is CASRDRVSDEQYF. Here the CDR3 DNA reads TGCGCCAGCAGAGACAGGGTTAGCGACGAGCAGTACTTC.

This clonotype was counted between two and nine times. The gene calls are TRBV12-3 or TRBV12-4 and TRBJ2-1; 11 nucleotides align to TRBD2. The CDR3 is made up of 15 amino acids. Unmatched junction bases numbered 5, after V lost 6 bases and J lost 4 bases. The CDR3 DNA sequence: TGTGCCAGCAGGCCGACTAGCGGGGCTTACAATGAGCAGTTCTTC. Amino acids: CASRPTSGAYNEQFF.

This clonotype was observed a few times. The chain recombines TRBV29-1 with TRBJ2-2, with D unclear. The length of the CDR3 is 12 residues. V was shortened by 5 bases and J by 3 bases, with 7 bases between the two germline ends. Germline CDR1 reads SQVTM; CDR2 reads ANQGSEA. CDR3 DNA: TGCAGCGTTTTCCGGGACACCGGGGAGCTGTTTTTT. As protein: CSVFRDTGELFF.

A few counts support this clonotype. The chain recombines TRBV6-2 or TRBV6-3 with TRBJ2-3; 12 bases are a match to TRBD2. The J segment lost 4 bases and the V segment lost 6 bases, leaving 11 bases of the junction unmatched. This CDR3 contains 17 residues. The germline V gene encodes CDR1 MNHEY and CDR2 SVGEGT. The CDR3 sequence is CASSPRLAGAEPDTQYF. CDR3 sequence (DNA): TGTGCCAGCAGCCCTCGACTAGCGGGAGCAGAACCAGATACGCAGTATTTT.

This clonotype appeared many times. The chain couples TRBV12-3 or TRBV12-4 to TRBJ1-1; D gene uncertain. Deletions cut 5 bases from V and 1 base from J, with 8 bases between. The CDR3 has 13 residues. The CDR3 DNA sequence: TGTGCCAGCAGTGCCCGACGGAACACTGAAGCTTTCTTT. Amino acid sequence: CASSARRNTEAFF.

The rearrangement joins TRBV20-1 to TRBJ2-2, with D possibly being TRBD1 (5 bases). Germline CDR1 is DFQATT and CDR2 is SNEGSKA (reference sequence). V lost 3 bases and J 5 bases, leaving 10 bases between the germline ends. The CDR3 covers 13 residues. The CDR3 here is CSASRVGTGELFF. The CDR3 region has the DNA TGCAGTGCTAGCAGGGTTGGAACCGGGGAGCTGTTTTTT.

J is TRBJ2-1 and V is TRBV20-1, with 8 nucleotides matching TRBD1. Trimming at V came to 5 bases and at J to 4 bases, leaving 10 bases not matched to a gene. Looked up from germline, CDR1 is DFQATT and CDR2 is SNEGSKA (reference sequence). CDR3 length equals 15 residues. This CDR3 is CSAANRQGNYNEQFF. The CDR3 bases are TGCAGTGCTGCAAACCGACAGGGGAATTACAATGAGCAGTTCTTC.

The chain joins TRBV3-1 to TRBJ2-7; 7 bases match TRBD1. Trimming cost V 10 bases and J 7 bases; bases outside gene matches: 16. From germline, CDR1 is LGHDT and CDR2 YNNKEL (reference sequence). CDR3 length: 14 residues. CDR3 DNA: TGTGCCACCAGTGGGACAGCCATTTACAATGAGCAGTACTTC. Translating it yields CATSGTAIYNEQYF.

The chain recombines TRBV11-2 with TRBJ2-4, with D tentatively TRBD2 (6 bases). The CDR3 length is 14 residues. From germline, CDR1 is SGHAT and CDR2 FQNNGV. Between the trimmed V and J ends, which lost 5 bases and 13 bases, there was a span of 21 bases. As DNA, the CDR3 is TGTGCCAGCAGCGTGAACGGGAGACTATGGGAGCAGTACTTC. This gives the protein CASSVNGRLWEQYF.

The gene calls are TRBV5-1 and TRBJ2-1; TRBD2 aligns across 8 bases. The CDR3 covers 16 residues. The V gene end was trimmed by 4 bases and the J gene end by 7 bases; junction bases not matched to a gene: 13. The germline gives CDR1 SGHRS, CDR2 YFSETQ. The CDR3 sequence: CASSPPLSGIGNEQFF. In DNA form, the CDR3 reads TGCGCCAGCAGCCCGCCGCTTAGCGGGATAGGTAATGAGCAGTTCTTC.

This clonotype showed up just a few times. The chain employs TRBV4-3 and TRBJ2-7, with unresolved D. Trimming stripped 0 bases from V and 7 bases from J, with 16 bases between. CDR1 and CDR2 (germline): LGHNA, YSLEER. The CDR3 covers 15 residues. The CDR3 region is CASSQDRPSYNEQYF. The CDR3 nucleotides are TGCGCCAGCAGCCAAGACAGGCCCTCCTACAATGAGCAGTACTTC.

V usage is TRBV7-8 and J usage is TRBJ2-5, with 10 bases fitting TRBD2. After removal of 6 bases from V and 3 bases from J, the junction contained 10 bases not matched to a gene. This CDR3 spans 16 amino acids. Germline V gives CDR1 SGHVS, CDR2 FQNEAQ. The CDR3 DNA reads as TGTGCCAGCAGGAGGGAAAGGACTAGCGGAAAAGAGACCCAGTACTTC. It translates to CASRRERTSGKETQYF.

CDR3 coding DNA: TGTGCCAGCAGTCGCGACGGGACGGCAAAGAGACCCCTCCACTTT. It encodes CASSRDGTAKRPLHF. J is TRBJ1-6 and V is TRBV6-2 or TRBV6-3; possible D gene TRBD1, 5 bases. V was trimmed by 5 bases and J by 12 bases, leaving 20 bases between them. In germline, CDR1 is MNHEY, CDR2 SVGEGT. This CDR3 is 15 amino acids long.